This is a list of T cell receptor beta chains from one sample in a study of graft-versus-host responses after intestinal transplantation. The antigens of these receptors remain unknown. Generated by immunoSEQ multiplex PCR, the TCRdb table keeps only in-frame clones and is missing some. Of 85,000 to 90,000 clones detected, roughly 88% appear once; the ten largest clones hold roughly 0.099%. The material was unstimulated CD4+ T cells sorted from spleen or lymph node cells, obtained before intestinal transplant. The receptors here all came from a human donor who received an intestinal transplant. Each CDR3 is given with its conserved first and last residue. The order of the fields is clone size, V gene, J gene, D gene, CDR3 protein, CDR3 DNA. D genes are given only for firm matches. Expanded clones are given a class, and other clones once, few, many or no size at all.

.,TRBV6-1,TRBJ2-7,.,CASSETGYEQYF,TGTGCCAGCAGTGAAACAGGGTACGAGCAGTACTTC
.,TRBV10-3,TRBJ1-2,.,CAISVQGTGLGGYTF,TGTGCCATCTCTGTTCAGGGTACAGGGCTTGGTGGCTACACCTTC
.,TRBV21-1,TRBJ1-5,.,CASNTQGAVGQPQHF,TGTGCCAGCAACACGCAGGGTGCTGTTGGACAGCCCCAGCATTTT
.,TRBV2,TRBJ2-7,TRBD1,CASTTGTGGYEQYF,TGTGCCAGCACTACCGGGACAGGGGGCTACGAGCAGTACTTC
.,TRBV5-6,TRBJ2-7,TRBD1,CASSPDPRTGSDEQYF,TGTGCCAGCAGCCCCGACCCCCGGACAGGGTCGGACGAGCAGTACTTC
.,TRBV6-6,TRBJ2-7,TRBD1,CASSYRQGYEQYF,TGTGCCAGCAGTTACCGACAGGGTTACGAGCAGTACTTC
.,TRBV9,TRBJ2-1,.,CASSATGFGYNEQFF,TGTGCCAGCAGCGCAACAGGGTTCGGGTACAATGAGCAGTTCTTC
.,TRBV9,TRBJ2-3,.,CASSVAGTDTQYF,TGTGCCAGCAGCGTAGCAGGGACAGATACGCAGTATTTT
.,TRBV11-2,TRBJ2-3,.,CASSFQPTQAASTDTQYF,TGTGCCAGCAGCTTCCAACCCACCCAGGCCGCTAGCACAGATACGCAGTATTTT
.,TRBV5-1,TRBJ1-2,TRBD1,CASSLALGQGAIEGYTF,TGCGCCAGCAGCTTGGCCCTTGGGCAGGGGGCAATCGAGGGCTACACCTTC
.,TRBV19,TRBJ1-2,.,CASSRRDYGYTF,TGTGCCAGTAGTCGACGGGACTATGGCTACACCTTC
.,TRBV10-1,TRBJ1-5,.,CASRPTDGFQPQHF,TGCGCCAGCAGACCCACAGACGGTTTCCAGCCCCAGCATTTT
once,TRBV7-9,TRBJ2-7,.,CASSSQGYEQYF,TGTGCCAGCAGCTCTCAGGGCTACGAGCAGTACTTC
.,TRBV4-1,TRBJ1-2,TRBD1,CASSQPTGGYGYTF,TGCGCCAGCAGCCAACCGACAGGGGGCTATGGCTACACCTTC
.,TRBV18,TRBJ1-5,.,CASSPRGGQPQHF,TGTGCCAGCTCACCACGCGGGGGGCAGCCCCAGCATTTT
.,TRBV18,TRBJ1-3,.,CASSPSGSGNTIYF,TGTGCCAGCTCACCTTCGGGCTCTGGAAACACCATATATTTT
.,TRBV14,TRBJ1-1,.,CASSAQANTEAFF,TGTGCCAGCAGTGCACAGGCGAACACTGAAGCTTTCTTT
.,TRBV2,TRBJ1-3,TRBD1,CASSTGVGGNTIYF,TGTGCCAGCAGCACAGGGGTCGGGGGAAACACCATATATTTT
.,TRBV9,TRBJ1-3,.,CASSVGPGSSGNTIYF,TGTGCCAGCAGCGTAGGGCCAGGGTCTTCTGGAAACACCATATATTTT
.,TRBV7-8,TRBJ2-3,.,CASSLFSGAGVTDTQYF,TGTGCCAGCAGCTTATTTTCTGGTGCAGGGGTCACAGATACGCAGTATTTT
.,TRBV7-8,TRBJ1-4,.,CASSFQGSEKLFF,TGTGCCAGCAGCTTCCAGGGGAGTGAAAAACTGTTTTTT
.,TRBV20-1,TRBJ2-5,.,CSASPGETQYF,TGCAGTGCTAGTCCCGGGGAGACCCAGTACTTC
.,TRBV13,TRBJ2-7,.,CASSLGQGGPLEQYF,TGTGCCAGCAGCTTAGGTCAGGGTGGTCCCCTCGAGCAGTACTTC
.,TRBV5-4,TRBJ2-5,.,CASSFGGAMETQYF,TGTGCCAGCAGCTTTGGGGGGGCGATGGAGACCCAGTACTTC
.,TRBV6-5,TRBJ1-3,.,CASSYRGLSGNTIYF,TGTGCCAGCAGTTACAGGGGTCTGTCTGGAAACACCATATATTTT
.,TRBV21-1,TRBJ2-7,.,CASSKWPGWTYEQYF,TGTGCCAGCAGCAAATGGCCGGGGTGGACCTACGAGCAGTACTTC
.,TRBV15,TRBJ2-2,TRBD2,CATSRPNGGGTGELFF,TGTGCCACCAGCAGACCTAACGGGGGGGGCACCGGGGAGCTGTTTTTT
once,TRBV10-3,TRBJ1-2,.,CATQVPYDATYGYTF,TGTGCCACCCAGGTTCCTTACGACGCAACCTATGGCTACACCTTC
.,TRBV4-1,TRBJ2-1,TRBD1,CASSQDRGQGGLGNEQFF,TGCGCCAGCAGCCAAGATCGGGGACAGGGGGGACTTGGGAATGAGCAGTTCTTC
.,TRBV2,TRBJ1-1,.,CASSESGARTEAFF,TGTGCCAGCAGTGAATCAGGGGCTAGGACTGAAGCTTTCTTT
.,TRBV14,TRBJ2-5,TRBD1,CASSPTPGQTQETQYF,TGTGCCAGCAGCCCGACACCGGGACAGACCCAAGAGACCCAGTACTTC
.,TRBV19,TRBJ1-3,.,CASKTTLTGNTIYF,TGTGCCAGTAAAACCACATTGACTGGAAACACCATATATTTT
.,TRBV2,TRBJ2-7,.,CASRLDSQAQYF,TGTGCCAGCAGGCTAGACAGCCAGGCGCAGTACTTC
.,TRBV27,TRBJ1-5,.,CASRGDREVGPQHF,TGTGCCAGCAGAGGGGACCGGGAGGTGGGTCCCCAGCATTTT
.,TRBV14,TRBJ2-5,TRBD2,CASKQRGNGETQYF,TGTGCCAGCAAGCAGCGGGGGAATGGAGAGACCCAGTACTTC
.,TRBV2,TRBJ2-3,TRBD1,CASSGRTGGISTDTQYF,TGTGCCAGCAGCGGTAGGACAGGGGGGATCAGCACAGATACGCAGTATTTT
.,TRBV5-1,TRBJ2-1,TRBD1,CASTQEHRGNEQFF,TGCGCCAGCACGCAGGAACACAGGGGCAATGAGCAGTTCTTC
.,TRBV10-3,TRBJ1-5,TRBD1,CAISRQGGSNQPQHF,TGTGCCATCAGTAGACAGGGAGGTAGCAATCAGCCCCAGCATTTT
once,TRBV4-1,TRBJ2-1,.,CASSRDGDRAYNEQFF,TGCGCCAGCAGCCGAGACGGGGATCGGGCCTACAATGAGCAGTTCTTC
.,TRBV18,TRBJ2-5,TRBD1,CASSPPRTGTETQYF,TGTGCCAGCTCACCACCACGGACAGGCACCGAGACCCAGTACTTC
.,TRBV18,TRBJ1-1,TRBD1,CASSPGQGWENTEAFF,TGTGCCAGCTCACCCGGACAGGGCTGGGAGAACACTGAAGCTTTCTTT
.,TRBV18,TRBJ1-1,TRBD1,CASSPPDRRNTEAFF,TGTGCCAGCTCACCACCGGACAGGCGAAACACTGAAGCTTTCTTT
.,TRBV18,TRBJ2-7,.,CASSHDTFYEQYF,TGTGCCAGCTCACACGACACCTTCTACGAGCAGTACTTC
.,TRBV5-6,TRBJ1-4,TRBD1,CASSLVADRGNEKLFF,TGTGCCAGCAGCTTGGTGGCGGACAGGGGTAATGAAAAACTGTTTTTT
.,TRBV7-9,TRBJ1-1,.,CASGWEGLNTEAFF,TGTGCCAGCGGCTGGGAGGGATTGAACACTGAAGCTTTCTTT
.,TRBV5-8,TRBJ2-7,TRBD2,CASSQLTSGGSGEQYF,TGTGCCAGCAGCCAACTGACTAGCGGGGGGTCTGGGGAGCAGTACTTC
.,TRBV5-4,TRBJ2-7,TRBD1,CASSRDRGRGHEQYF,TGTGCCAGCAGCCGCGACAGGGGGCGAGGCCACGAGCAGTACTTC
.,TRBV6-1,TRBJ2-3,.,CASKGGLDTQYF,TGTGCCAGCAAGGGAGGACTAGATACGCAGTATTTT